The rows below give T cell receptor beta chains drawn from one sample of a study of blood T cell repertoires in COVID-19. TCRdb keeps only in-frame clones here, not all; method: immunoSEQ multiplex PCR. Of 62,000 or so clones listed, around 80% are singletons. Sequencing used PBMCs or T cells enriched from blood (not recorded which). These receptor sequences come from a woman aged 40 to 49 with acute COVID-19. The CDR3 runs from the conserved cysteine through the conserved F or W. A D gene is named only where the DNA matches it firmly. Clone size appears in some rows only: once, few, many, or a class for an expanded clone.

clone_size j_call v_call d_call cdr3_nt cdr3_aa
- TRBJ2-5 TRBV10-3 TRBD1 TGTGCCATCAGAGAAGGGGGCTTGGAGACCCAGTACTTC CAIREGGLETQYF
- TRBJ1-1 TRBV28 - TGTGCCACTAAGAATACAGGGCCGAACACTGAAGCTTTCTTT CATKNTGPNTEAFF
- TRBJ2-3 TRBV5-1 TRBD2 TGCGCCAGCAGCCCGGAGCGGGGGGGCAACACAGATACGCAGTATTTT CASSPERGGNTDTQYF
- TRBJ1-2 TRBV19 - TGTGCCAGTAGCAAGACAAGTTATGGCTACACCTTC CASSKTSYGYTF
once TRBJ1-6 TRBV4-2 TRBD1 TGTGCCAGCAGCCAAGAAGTCTCCACCGGGACAGATAATTCACCCCTCCACTTT CASSQEVSTGTDNSPLHF
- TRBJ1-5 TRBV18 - TGTGCCAGCTCACCGCAGGGAAATCAGCCCCAGCATTTT CASSPQGNQPQHF
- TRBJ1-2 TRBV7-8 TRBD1 TGTGCCAGCAGCGGAACAGGGGATTATGGCTACACCTTC CASSGTGDYGYTF
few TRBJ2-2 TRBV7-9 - TGTGCCAGCAGCTTAGTTCCTACCGGGGAGCTGTTTTTT CASSLVPTGELFF
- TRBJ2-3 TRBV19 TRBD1 TGTGCCGCCCGGGACAGCCTCGGCACAGATACGCAGTATTTT CAARDSLGTDTQYF
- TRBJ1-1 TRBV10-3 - TGTGCCATCAGATGGGAGGGAGATACTGAAGCTTTCTTT CAIRWEGDTEAFF
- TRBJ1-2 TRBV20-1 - TGCAGTGCTAGCAGGACAGCGAGACGTGCCTTC CSASRTARRAF
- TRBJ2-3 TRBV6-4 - TGTGCCAGCAGTGACCCACTCCCGCGGGGACCCACAGATACGCAGTATTTT CASSDPLPRGPTDTQYF
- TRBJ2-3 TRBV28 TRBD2 TGTGCCAGCATCCGGCTAGCGGGGGGAACAGATACGCAGTATTTT CASIRLAGGTDTQYF
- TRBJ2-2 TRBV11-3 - TGTGCCAGCAGCTTAATCGCAGGGAAGGGGGAACTGTTTTTT CASSLIAGKGELFF
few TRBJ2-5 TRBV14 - TGTGCCAGCAGCCAATATACAGGGTGGCAAGAGACCCAGTACTTC CASSQYTGWQETQYF
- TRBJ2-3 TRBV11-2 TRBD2 TGTGCCAGCAGCTCTGGGACTAGCGGGGCGGGGAGCACAGATACGCAGTATTTT CASSSGTSGAGSTDTQYF
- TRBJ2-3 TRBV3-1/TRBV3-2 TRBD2 TGTGCCAGCAGCCAAGATTTGGCGTCTAGCGGGAGGTCAGATACGCAGTATTTT CASSQDLASSGRSDTQYF
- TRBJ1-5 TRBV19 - TGTGCCAGTACCTATGGGGGGGCAGGTAGCAATCAGCCCCAGCATTTT CASTYGGAGSNQPQHF
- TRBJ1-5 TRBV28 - TGTGCCAGCAGTTCCCACGACAGAGCTCAGCCCCAGCATTTT CASSSHDRAQPQHF
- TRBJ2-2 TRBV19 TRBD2 TGTGCCAGTAGTGTGGCGGGGGACACCGGGGAGCTGTTTTTT CASSVAGDTGELFF
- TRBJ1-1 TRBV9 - TGTGCCAGCAGCGTCCCCGCGGGCACTGAAGCTTTCTTT CASSVPAGTEAFF
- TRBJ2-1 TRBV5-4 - TGTGCCAGCAGCCCGGGAGTCAGGGTCGTAGGTGAGCAGTTCTTC CASSPGVRVVGEQFF
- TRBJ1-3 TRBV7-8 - TGTGCCAGCAGCTTATACCCAACCACGGGGAGCTCTGGAAACACCATATATTTT CASSLYPTTGSSGNTIYF
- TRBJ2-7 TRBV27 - TGTGCCAGCAGTTTAGTTTTTTCGGGGATGAAACACGAGCAGTACTTC CASSLVFSGMKHEQYF
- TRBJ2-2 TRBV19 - TGTGCCGGGGGGTCGGCCACGAACACCGGGGAGCTGTTTTTT CAGGSATNTGELFF
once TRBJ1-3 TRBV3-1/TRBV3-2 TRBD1 TGTGCCAGCAGCCAAGATCTATTGACAGGGTTCTCTGGAAACACCATATATTTT CASSQDLLTGFSGNTIYF
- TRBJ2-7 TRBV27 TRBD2 TGTGCCAGCAGTCCTCCGGGACTAGCCTACGAGCAGTACTTC CASSPPGLAYEQYF